Listed below are T cell receptor beta chains from one sample, sequenced in a study of patients and donors after allogeneic stem cell transplantation. Using its own MiXCR run on the RT-PCR reads, TCRdb lists one record per CDR3 protein. The table records roughly 940,000 distinct CDR3 sequences, around 17% of them present only once. The sequencing sample was made of blood, either unsorted or a sorted T cell fraction (not recorded which). These receptors originate from a human donor who was either an allogeneic HSCT recipient or a stem cell or donor lymphocyte infusion donor (not recorded which). It is not recorded whose cells these are; they may come from a transplant donor. The conserved cysteine and the conserved F or W are not part of the CDR3 here.

V: TRBV24-1
J: TRBJ2-3
CDR3: ATSDHNRGPTDTQY

V: TRBV12-3/TRBV12-4
J: TRBJ1-1
CDR3: ASRERQGEAF

V: TRBV6-1
J: TRBJ2-2
CDR3: ASSELRSGELF

V: TRBV20-1
J: TRBJ2-7
CDR3: SARVRTLYYEQY

V: TRBV6-2/TRBV6-3
J: TRBJ2-7
CDR3: ASSTPDREPFYEQY

V: TRBV5-6
J: TRBJ1-6
CDR3: ASSLRTGVADNSPLH

V: TRBV12-3/TRBV12-4
J: TRBJ1-1
CDR3: ASSYPSATMNTEAF

V: TRBV13
J: TRBJ2-5
CDR3: ASAAGPTQETQY

V: TRBV20-1
J: TRBJ1-5
CDR3: SADRVVGQPQH

V: TRBV28
J: TRBJ2-2
CDR3: ASSFGFPRGTGELF

V: TRBV4-2
J: TRBJ2-1
CDR3: ASSQETSGRSGRQF

V: TRBV30
J: TRBJ2-3
CDR3: AWDGGTDTQY

V: TRBV20-1
J: TRBJ2-3
CDR3: SASGRSTDTQY

V: TRBV6-6
J: TRBJ2-7
CDR3: ASRGGVYEQY

V: TRBV7-2
J: TRBJ1-2
CDR3: ASTRDSLANYGYT

V: TRBV29-1
J: TRBJ2-7
CDR3: SVPYETEQY

V: TRBV29-1
J: TRBJ1-1
CDR3: SVEGAGGNTEAF

V: TRBV15
J: TRBJ2-1
CDR3: ATSREPGQGVF

V: TRBV30
J: TRBJ1-1
CDR3: AWDRDREAF

V: TRBV20-1
J: TRBJ1-3
CDR3: SAHTGGLGNTIY

V: TRBV6-2/TRBV6-3
J: TRBJ1-5
CDR3: ASGRNSNQPQH

V: TRBV7-3
J: TRBJ1-6
CDR3: ASSVSTSPLH

V: TRBV30
J: TRBJ2-1
CDR3: AWSVGSNEQF

V: TRBV3-1
J: TRBJ1-1
CDR3: ASSQAGRGAF

V: TRBV20-1
J: TRBJ2-4
CDR3: SVHRDKNIQY

V: TRBV20-1
J: TRBJ2-7
CDR3: SAGGLAGPYEQY

V: TRBV10-3
J: TRBJ2-7
CDR3: ATRPETYEQY

V: TRBV11-2
J: TRBJ2-2
CDR3: ASSLAGTGEGELF

V: TRBV20-1
J: TRBJ2-1
CDR3: SVTGGKINNEQF

V: TRBV20-1
J: TRBJ2-2
CDR3: STNRDPTGELF

V: TRBV5-1
J: TRBJ2-2
CDR3: ASSWGQFTGELF

V: TRBV20-1
J: TRBJ1-5
CDR3: SAETGNQPQH

V: TRBV12-3/TRBV12-4
J: TRBJ2-3
CDR3: ASSLGTSGSDTQY

V: TRBV9
J: TRBJ2-1
CDR3: ASSATSGSTNEQF

V: TRBV7-2
J: TRBJ2-2
CDR3: ASSSRASGAGELF

V: TRBV27
J: TRBJ1-1
CDR3: ASSFKTNTEAF

V: TRBV5-1
J: TRBJ2-2
CDR3: ASRGQGERTGELF

V: TRBV10-3
J: TRBJ1-5
CDR3: AIRDRDNQPQH

V: TRBV20-1
J: TRBJ2-1
CDR3: SASDISGGGSYNEQF

V: TRBV3-1
J: TRBJ2-7
CDR3: ASSQRLAGVGEQY

V: TRBV5-1
J: TRBJ2-1
CDR3: ASSLAPLAGVNEQF

V: TRBV10-3
J: TRBJ1-2
CDR3: AISEQGVSYT

V: TRBV15
J: TRBJ1-4
CDR3: ATSRDRRGNEKLF

V: TRBV12-3/TRBV12-4
J: TRBJ1-2
CDR3: ASRSSGQAYGYT

V: TRBV12-3/TRBV12-4
J: TRBJ1-2
CDR3: ASSLGVGLGGYT

V: TRBV2
J: TRBJ1-2
CDR3: ASSGTGEVYGYT

V: TRBV7-2
J: TRBJ2-1
CDR3: ASLGGGEQF